Detailed here is one T cell receptor (beta chain). This clonotype was seen a few times. No antigen is known for it. Base qualities are not at hand, and no much larger clone is one base apart. This record comes from a study of regulatory T cells in long-lasting Graves disease (dated by TCRdb to the early 2020s). For the wider study: In the newly diagnosed Graves' disease group, patients had been taking antithyroid drugs for less than 3 months. This study used TCR sequencing and RNA sequencing of peripheral blood to compare persistent Graves' disease patients against newly diagnosed Graves' disease patients. The study was conducted in China and was registered as a clinical trial. A total of 33 samples were covered by TCR sequencing, comprising about 13 persistent and some 20 newly diagnosed Graves' disease patients. What the research found in general, with its limitations: The small sample size was acknowledged by the authors as a limitation that may reduce accuracy. Patients with persistent disease shared more public clonotypes (about 2,500) than newly diagnosed patients did (nearly 1,000). Sequencing and analysis were restricted to the TCR beta chain. The study examined only peripheral blood because the primary lesion, thyroid tissue, could not be accessed. Persistent Graves' disease patients showed lower TCR Shannon entropy and fewer highly expanded clones than newly diagnosed patients, suggesting clonal expansion. Persistent disease showed preferential use of TRBV28, TRBJ1-2 and TRBJ2-5, whereas newly diagnosed disease favored TRBV20-1 and TRBJ2-1.

Libraries were built with multiplex PCR. The sample was run on an Illumina HiSeq 4000. TCR beta libraries were built with iRepertoire HTBI primers and Arm-PCR amplification of CDR3 regions. Before sequencing, the PCR products underwent gel purification. The authors' analysis ran thus. Across samples, around 62 TRBV and 12 to 15 TRBJ segments were identified and used for gene usage analysis of CDR3 amino acid clonotypes. Filtered high-quality paired reads were merged into contigs using COPE and FqMerger. BLAST was used to align contigs to IMGT TRBV, TRBD and TRBJ reference genes, with CDR3 defined following IMGT. Any clonotype with a frequency above 0.1% was classified as a highly expanded clone. Shannon entropy served as the measure of repertoire diversity, while the Gini coefficient captured V-J evenness. A clonotype was considered public if more than one individual shared it. In TCRdb, the public reads were trimmed at Q25 with fastp and aligned with MiXCR, with productive beta chains retained. Each entry merges the rows of one CDR3 protein and shows their most common DNA and genes. TCRdb assigned the V and J calls; the authors' analysis was not used. The sample table holds approximately 470,000 distinct CDR3 sequences, of which roughly 15% were seen once. The ten largest clones add up to more than 9% of the sample.

The CDR3, cysteine through phenylalanine, is 15 amino acids long. Here the CDR3 DNA is all that survives: 45 bases in frame from base 1. V sheds 5 bases and J sheds 4 bases, leaving 18 bases between their ends. The CDR1 and CDR2 encoded by the germline V gene are SGHTA and FQGTGA. Explained via the paper, the time point label denotes: newly diagnosed GD, antithyroid drugs for less than 3 months. RNA was extracted from PBMCs in TRIzol for both TCR sequencing and RNA sequencing. Graves' disease was diagnosed according to American Thyroid Association guidelines. Patients were recruited from an endocrinology department in Xi'an, China. Each patient gave 8.5 to 9.5 milliliters of peripheral blood, collected in an EDTA anticoagulant tube. Ficoll Paque Plus density gradient separation was used to isolate PBMCs, and no further T cell sorting was done. An Agilent 2100 Bioanalyzer and agarose gel were used to check RNA quality, and a NanoDrop 2000 was used to measure RNA concentration.

This sample also appeared in a second study, on T cells in Graves' hyperthyroidism and ophthalmopathy. The second paper states: A patient counted as having stable Graves' hyperthyroidism if no progression to ophthalmopathy occurred over 18 months of follow-up. The hyperthyroidism patients were between 18 and 65 years old and newly diagnosed, with a disease duration of less than 2 months. Exclusion was applied to patients with uncontrolled infections, other autoimmune diseases, pregnancy or lactation. Diagnoses were based on clinical symptoms, serum thyroxine and TRAb, thyroid ultrasound and orbital computed tomography. A first-round RT-PCR of the TCR CDR3 used the HTBI primer set with the Qiagen OneStep RT-PCR kit. Most expanded thyroid clonotypes (frequency above 0.001) were also found in blood, which suggests that blood repertoires may mirror thyroid immune responses. In cross-validation, a model built on a 13 V-J signature told ophthalmopathy apart from stable hyperthyroidism with 87.88% sensitivity and roughly 81% specificity, and in testing the same model reached 80%/75%. During validation, the model predicted progression to ophthalmopathy a median of approximately six months ahead of onset, with around 65% sensitivity and 72% to 80% specificity. To identify TCR V-J signatures that set the groups apart, the researchers used a discovery cohort of 90 to 100 patients, made up of 43 with Graves' ophthalmopathy and about 60 with stable Graves' hyperthyroidism. An independent validation cohort of under 20 hyperthyroidism patients and approximately 17 patients who later progressed to ophthalmopathy tested prospective prediction of ophthalmopathy. The 75 to 100 discovery patients were randomly split 7:3 into training and test sets. In addition, the study compared T-cell repertoires in thyroid tissue and in blood from several Graves' hyperthyroidism patients. After sampling, hyperthyroidism patients received methimazole starting at 30 mg daily, and ophthalmopathy patients received high-dose intravenous methylprednisolone. Libraries were constructed in a second round of multiplex PCR, after which size selection and purification were carried out. The libraries were sequenced on an Illumina HiSeq2000 using paired-end 100 bp reads. SOAPnuke was used to process the raw data, throwing out any read that contained adapters or uncalled bases, had a mean Phred below 15, or lacked an exact constant-primer or identifier match. COPE v1.2.5 was used to merge high-quality paired reads, and clonotypes were defined as unique nucleotide sequences. MiTCR v1.1 was used to align clonotypes to the IMGT TRBV, TRBD and TRBJ reference segments. Only V-J combinations with frequency above 0.0001, covering approximately 99% of repertoires, were analysed. A TCS score was defined as the ratio between F50 (clonal expansion) and ExV (chaos), using BLOSUM62-based TCRdist between CDR3 peptides within each V-J. Welch's t-statistics and random forest reduced 500 to 550 V-J features to 13, which were used in a naive Bayes classifier (R e1071). No statistical method was used to fix the sample size in advance, and group allocation was not hidden from the investigators. According to the paper, TCR Vbeta CDR3 sequencing was carried out on about 140 peripheral blood samples, which came from 40 to 45 ophthalmopathy, fewer than 80 hyperthyroidism and 17 progressor patients.

The TCR sequence derives from a man aged 35 to 55 with Graves disease. Donor details come from another sample of the same person, matched by shared clones. Sequences were derived from peripheral blood mononuclear cells (PBMCs), sampled at new diagnosis, from a patient treated with antithyroid drugs. The rearrangement joined TRBV7-3 to TRBJ2-7; the D gene is unclear. The CDR3 region has the sequence CASSPGPSYPYEQYF. The DNA sequence is TGTGCCAGCAGCCCGGGCCCGTCCTACCCGTACGAGCAGTACTTC.